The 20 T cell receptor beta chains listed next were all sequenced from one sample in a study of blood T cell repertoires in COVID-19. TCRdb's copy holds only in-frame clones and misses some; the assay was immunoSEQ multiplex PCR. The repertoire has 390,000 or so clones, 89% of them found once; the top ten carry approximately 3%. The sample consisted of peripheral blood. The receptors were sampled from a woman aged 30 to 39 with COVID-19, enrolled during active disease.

Here the CDR3 reads CASSSGVYEQYV. The CDR3 DNA sequence: TGTGCCAGCTCAAGCGGGGTCTACGAGCAGTACGTC. The chain has TRBV18 and TRBJ2-7, with 7 bases identical to TRBD2. CDR1 is KGHSH, CDR2 LQKENI, per germline. CDR3 length equals 12 residues. V shed 5 bases, J shed 3 bases, and the junction held 1 base outside the gene matches.

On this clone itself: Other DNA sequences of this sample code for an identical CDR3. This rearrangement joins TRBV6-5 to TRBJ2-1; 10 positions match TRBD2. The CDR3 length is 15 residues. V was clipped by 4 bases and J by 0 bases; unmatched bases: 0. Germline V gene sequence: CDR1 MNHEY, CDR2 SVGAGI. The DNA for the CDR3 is TGTGCCAGCAGTTCTAGCGGGAGCTCCTACAATGAGCAGTTCTTC. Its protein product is CASSSSGSSYNEQFF.

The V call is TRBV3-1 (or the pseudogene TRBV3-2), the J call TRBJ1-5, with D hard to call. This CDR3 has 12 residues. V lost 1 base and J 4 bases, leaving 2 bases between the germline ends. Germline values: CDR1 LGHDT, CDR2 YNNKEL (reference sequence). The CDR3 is CASSQANQPQHF. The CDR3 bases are TGTGCCAGCAGCCAAGCGAATCAGCCCCAGCATTTT.

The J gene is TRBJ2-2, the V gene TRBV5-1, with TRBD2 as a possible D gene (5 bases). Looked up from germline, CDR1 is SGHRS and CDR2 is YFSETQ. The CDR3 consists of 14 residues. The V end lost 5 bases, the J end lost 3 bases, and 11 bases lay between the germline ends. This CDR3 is CASSEGKDTGELFF. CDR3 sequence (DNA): TGCGCCAGCAGTGAGGGTAAGGACACCGGGGAGCTGTTTTTT.

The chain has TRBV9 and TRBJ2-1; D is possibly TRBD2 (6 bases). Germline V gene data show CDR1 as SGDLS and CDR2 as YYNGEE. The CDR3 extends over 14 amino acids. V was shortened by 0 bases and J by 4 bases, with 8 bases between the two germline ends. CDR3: CASSVAAGYNEQFF. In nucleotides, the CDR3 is TGTGCCAGCAGCGTAGCTGCGGGGTACAATGAGCAGTTCTTC.

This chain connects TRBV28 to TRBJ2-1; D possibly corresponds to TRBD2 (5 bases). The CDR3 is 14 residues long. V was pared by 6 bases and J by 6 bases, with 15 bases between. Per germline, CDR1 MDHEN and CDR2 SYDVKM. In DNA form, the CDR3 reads TGTGCCAGCAGCCTGACTGGTCGGGGCAATGAGCAGTTCTTC. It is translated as CASSLTGRGNEQFF.

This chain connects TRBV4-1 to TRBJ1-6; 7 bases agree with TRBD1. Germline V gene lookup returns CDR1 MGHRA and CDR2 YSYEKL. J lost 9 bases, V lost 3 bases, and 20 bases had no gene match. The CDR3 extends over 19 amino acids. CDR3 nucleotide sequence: TGCGCCAGCAGCCATACAATAGGGGGCCGTTCGAGAGGAGGTTCACCCCTCCACTTT. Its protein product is CASSHTIGGRSRGGSPLHF.

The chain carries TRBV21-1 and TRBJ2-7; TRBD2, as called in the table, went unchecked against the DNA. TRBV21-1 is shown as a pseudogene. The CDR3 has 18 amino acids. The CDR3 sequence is CASSKTGTAGGFSYEQYV. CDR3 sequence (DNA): TGTGCCAGCAGCAAAACCGGGACAGCGGGAGGGTTCTCCTACGAGCAGTACGTC.

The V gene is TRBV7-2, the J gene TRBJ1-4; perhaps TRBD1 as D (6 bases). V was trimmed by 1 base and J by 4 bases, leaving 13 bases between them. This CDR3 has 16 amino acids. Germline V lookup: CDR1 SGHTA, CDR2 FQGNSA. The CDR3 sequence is CASSLGLQGINEKLFF. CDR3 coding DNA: TGTGCCAGCAGCTTAGGCCTACAGGGCATTAATGAAAAACTGTTTTTT.

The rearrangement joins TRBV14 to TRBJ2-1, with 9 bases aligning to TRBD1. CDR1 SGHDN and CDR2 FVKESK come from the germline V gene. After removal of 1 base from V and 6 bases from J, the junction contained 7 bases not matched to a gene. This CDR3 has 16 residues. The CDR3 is CASSQGGTGFFNEQFF. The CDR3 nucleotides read TGTGCCAGCAGCCAAGGCGGGACAGGGTTTTTCAATGAGCAGTTCTTC.

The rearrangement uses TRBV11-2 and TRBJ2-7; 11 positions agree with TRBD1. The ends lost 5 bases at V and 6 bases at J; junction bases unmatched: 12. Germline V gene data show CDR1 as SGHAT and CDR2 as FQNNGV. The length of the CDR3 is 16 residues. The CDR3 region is CASSGSLWTGGPEQYF. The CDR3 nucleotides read TGTGCCAGCAGCGGATCCTTATGGACAGGGGGCCCCGAGCAGTACTTC.

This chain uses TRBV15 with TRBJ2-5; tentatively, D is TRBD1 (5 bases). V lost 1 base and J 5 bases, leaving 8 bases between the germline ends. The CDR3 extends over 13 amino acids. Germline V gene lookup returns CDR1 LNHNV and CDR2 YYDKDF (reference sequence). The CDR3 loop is CATSRAPGETQYF. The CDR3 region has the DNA TGTGCCACCAGCAGAGCACCAGGGGAGACCCAGTACTTC.

The CDR3: CSVERPQGASTDTQYF. The CDR3 DNA sequence: TGCAGCGTTGAGAGACCACAGGGGGCTAGCACAGATACGCAGTATTTT. This chain connects TRBV29-1 to TRBJ2-3; 9 bases align to TRBD1. CDR1 is SQVTM and CDR2 is ANQGSEA in the germline V gene. The CDR3 runs 16 residues. Trimming cost V 3 bases and J 0 bases; bases outside gene matches: 7.

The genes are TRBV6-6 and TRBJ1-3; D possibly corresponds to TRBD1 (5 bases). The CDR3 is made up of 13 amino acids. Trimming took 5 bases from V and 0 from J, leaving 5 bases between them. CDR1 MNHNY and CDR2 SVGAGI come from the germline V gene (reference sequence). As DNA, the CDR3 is TGTGCCAGCAGTGACAGCTCTGGAAACACCATATATTTT. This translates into CASSDSSGNTIYF.

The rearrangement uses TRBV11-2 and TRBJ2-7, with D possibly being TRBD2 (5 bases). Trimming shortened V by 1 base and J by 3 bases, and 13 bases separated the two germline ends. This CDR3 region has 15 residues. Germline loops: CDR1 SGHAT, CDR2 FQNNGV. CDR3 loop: CASSLVSQGGYEQYF. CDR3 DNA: TGTGCCAGCAGCTTAGTTTCCCAAGGAGGCTACGAGCAGTACTTC.

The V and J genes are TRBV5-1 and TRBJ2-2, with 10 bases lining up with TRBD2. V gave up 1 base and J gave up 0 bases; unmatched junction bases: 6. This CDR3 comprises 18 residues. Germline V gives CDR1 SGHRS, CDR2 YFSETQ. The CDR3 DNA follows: TGCGCCAGCAGCTTGCGAGCGGGAGGGATTTCGAACACCGGGGAGCTGTTTTTT. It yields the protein CASSLRAGGISNTGELFF.

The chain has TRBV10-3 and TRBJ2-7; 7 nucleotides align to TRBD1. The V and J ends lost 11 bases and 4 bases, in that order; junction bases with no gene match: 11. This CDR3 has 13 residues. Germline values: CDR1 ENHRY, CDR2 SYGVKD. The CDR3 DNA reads TGTGCCTCACGGGGACAACAGGGGTACGAGCAGTACGTC. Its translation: CASRGQQGYEQYV.

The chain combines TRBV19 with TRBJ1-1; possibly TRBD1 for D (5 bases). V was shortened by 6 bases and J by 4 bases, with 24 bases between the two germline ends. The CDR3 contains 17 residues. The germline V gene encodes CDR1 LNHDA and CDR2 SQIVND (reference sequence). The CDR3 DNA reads TGTGCCAGTAGGAGGCAGGTCGGGGGAGAGGGTGCCACTGAAGCTTTCTTT. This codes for CASRRQVGGEGATEAFF.

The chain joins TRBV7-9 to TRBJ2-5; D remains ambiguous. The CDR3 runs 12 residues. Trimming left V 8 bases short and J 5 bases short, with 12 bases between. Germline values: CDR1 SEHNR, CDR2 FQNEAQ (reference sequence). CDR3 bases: TGTGCCAGCCGACTTATGTCGGAGACCCAGTACTTC. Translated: CASRLMSETQYF. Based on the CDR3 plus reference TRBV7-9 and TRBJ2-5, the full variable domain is DTGVSQNPRHKITKRGQNVTFRCDPISEHNRLYWYRQTLGQGPEFLTYFQNEAQLEKSRLLSDRFSAERPKGSFSTLEIQRTEQGDSAMYLCASRLMSETQYFGPGTRLLVL.

In nucleotides, the CDR3 is TGTGCCAGCACTCTACAATCCACGGGGGGGCAGCCCCAGCATTTT. Translating it yields CASTLQSTGGQPQHF. The chain carries TRBV2 and TRBJ1-5; perhaps TRBD1 as D (5 bases). The CDR3 runs 15 residues. CDR1 SNHLY and CDR2 FYNNEI come from the germline V gene. The V end lost 7 bases, the J end lost 7 bases, and 20 bases lay between the germline ends. The variable domain in full, with the rest retrieved from reference TRBV2 and TRBJ1-5, is EPEVTQTPSHQVTQMGQEVILRCVPISNHLYFYWYRQILGQKVEFLVSFYNNEISEKSEIFDDQFSVERPDGSNFTLKIRSTKLEDSAMYFCASTLQSTGGQPQHFGDGTRLSIL.